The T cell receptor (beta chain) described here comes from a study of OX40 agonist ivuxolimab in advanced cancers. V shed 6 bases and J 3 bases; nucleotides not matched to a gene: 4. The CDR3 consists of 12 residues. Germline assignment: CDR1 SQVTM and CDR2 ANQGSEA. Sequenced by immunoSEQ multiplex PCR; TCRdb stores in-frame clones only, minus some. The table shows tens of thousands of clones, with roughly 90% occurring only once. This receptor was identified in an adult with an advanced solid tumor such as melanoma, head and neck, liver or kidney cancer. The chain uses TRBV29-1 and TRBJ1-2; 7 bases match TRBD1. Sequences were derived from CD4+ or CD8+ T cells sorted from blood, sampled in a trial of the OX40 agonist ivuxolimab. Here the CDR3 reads CSVSTGDYGYTF. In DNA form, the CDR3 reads TGCAGCGTCTCCACAGGGGACTATGGCTACACCTTC.